This T cell receptor beta chain was sequenced during a study of CD8+ T cells in alopecia areata. Overall study findings and caveats: Normal skin's resident alphabeta T cells are also sequenced in scalp samples. In scalp, tofacitinib significantly decreased clonality and expanded CD8+ clones among the top 100. Having one nonresponder leaves uncertain how baseline CD8+ expansion relates to response.

Reverse transcription of extracted RNA yielded cDNA, which provided the sequencing template. The method was immunoSEQ multiplex PCR; TCRdb's version includes in-frame clones alone and lacks a portion of them. The profile shows some 240,000 clones, about 50% of them singletons. As for treatment: oral pan-JAK inhibitor, 5-10 mg twice daily. For this clone: Its antigen is still unknown.

This TCR came from a human donor with alopecia areata. Sequences were derived from CD4+ T cells sorted from blood, sampled at week 4, from a patient treated with tofacitinib.

The DNA for the CDR3 is TGTGCCAGCTCACCACCGGAGGATACGCAGTATTTT. Amino acid sequence: CASSPPEDTQYF. The J gene is TRBJ2-3, the V gene TRBV18; D unclear. The germline V gene encodes CDR1 KGHSH and CDR2 LQKENI. This CDR3 has 12 residues. The germline V and J ends were trimmed by 0 bases and 6 bases, with 4 bases remaining between them.